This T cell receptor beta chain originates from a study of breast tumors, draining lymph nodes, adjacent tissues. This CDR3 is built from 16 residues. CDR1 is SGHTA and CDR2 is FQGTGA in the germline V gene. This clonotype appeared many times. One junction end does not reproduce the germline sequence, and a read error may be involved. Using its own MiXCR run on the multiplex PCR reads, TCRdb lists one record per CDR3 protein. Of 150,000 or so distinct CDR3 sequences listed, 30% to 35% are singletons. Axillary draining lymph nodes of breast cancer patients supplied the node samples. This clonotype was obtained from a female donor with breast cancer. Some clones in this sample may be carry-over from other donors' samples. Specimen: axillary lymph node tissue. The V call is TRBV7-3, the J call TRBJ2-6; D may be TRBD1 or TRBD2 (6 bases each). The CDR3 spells CASSLSRGTGANVLTF. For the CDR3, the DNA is TGTGCCAGCAGCTTAAGTAGGGGGACTGGGGCTAACGTCCTGACTTTC.